The 32 T cell receptor beta chains below were found in one sample sequenced in a study of T-cell memory formation after mild COVID-19. TCRdb passed the 5' RACE reads through MiXCR, listing each CDR3 protein once. The sample carries around 340,000 distinct CDR3 sequences, about 15% recorded once. Sequenced sample: PBMCs or a T cell subset sorted from them (not recorded which). These receptors were taken from a man aged 18 to 29 who had mild COVID-19 (a few samples of this study predate the infection). Cell type and time point are not known.

The chain has TRBV20-1 and TRBJ2-7; D is perhaps TRBD2 (6 bases). Germline values: CDR1 DFQATT, CDR2 SNEGSKA (reference sequence). The CDR3 totals 13 residues. V gave up 4 bases and J gave up 3 bases, with 13 bases separating them. The CDR3 loop is CSATREHYYEQYV. In DNA, the CDR3 is TGCAGTGCTACACGGGAGCATTACTACGAGCAGTACGTC.

This clonotype has ten or more counts. The gene calls are TRBV27 and TRBJ1-2; tentative D call: TRBD1 (6 bases). Trimming took off 2 bases at V and 3 bases at J, with 7 bases between the two ends. The CDR3 length is 13 residues. Per germline, CDR1 MNHEY and CDR2 SMNVEV (reference sequence). CDR3 sequence (DNA): TGTGCCAGCAGTTTAAAGGGGGACTATGGCTACACCTTC. It translates to CASSLKGDYGYTF.

The chain is built from TRBV7-2 and TRBJ2-5; possible D gene TRBD1, 5 bases. Germline CDR1 and CDR2: SGHTA and FQGNSA. The CDR3 length is 18 residues. Trimming pared 1 base from V and 5 bases from J, leaving 23 bases between. CDR3 in DNA: TGTGCCAGCAGCTTAGTTAACGGGCTAGGGCAGGGTGGGGAGACCCAGTACTTC. Protein sequence: CASSLVNGLGQGGETQYF.

The chain is built from TRBV11-2 and TRBJ2-5; tentatively, D is TRBD1 or TRBD2 (7 bases each). The CDR3 runs 17 residues. CDR1 is SGHAT, CDR2 FQNNGV, per germline. The V end lost 5 bases, the J end lost 4 bases, and 23 bases lay between the germline ends. The CDR3 nucleotides read TGTGCCAGCAGCCCCAAGAGGGAGGGGGCGAGTCGAGAGACCCAGTACTTC. It yields the protein CASSPKREGASRETQYF.

This clonotype turned up a few times. J is TRBJ2-6 and V is TRBV15; a weak D match, TRBD1 (5 bases). Trimming removed 4 bases from V and 0 bases from J, with 13 bases in between. Germline V CDR1 and CDR2: LNHNV, YYDKDF (reference sequence). The CDR3 totals 17 residues. The CDR3 reads CATSILQGVSGANVLTF. The DNA for the CDR3 is TGTGCCACCAGCATCCTCCAAGGGGTCTCTGGGGCCAACGTCCTGACTTTC.

CDR3 bases: TGTGCCAGCAGTTTATCAAGTGGGAGCACTGAAGCTTTCTTT. Its translation: CASSLSSGSTEAFF. J is TRBJ1-1 and V is TRBV27; D ambiguous. Trimming shortened V by 0 bases and J by 4 bases, and 9 bases separated the two germline ends. CDR1 MNHEY and CDR2 SMNVEV come from the germline V gene (reference sequence). The CDR3 covers 14 residues.

There are a few counts of this clonotype. This chain connects TRBV5-1 to TRBJ1-2, with D perhaps TRBD1 (5 bases). There are 16 residues in the CDR3. The V gene's germline CDR1 is SGHRS and CDR2 YFSETQ. V was pared by 0 bases and J by 6 bases, with 18 bases between. In DNA form, the CDR3 reads TGCGCCAGCAGCTTGGGGCTAGTTGGCAGGGACGATGGCTACACCTTC. This encodes CASSLGLVGRDDGYTF.

V and J are TRBV24-1 and TRBJ1-2; TRBD1 matches 8 bases. Germline CDR1 and CDR2: KGHDR and SFDVKD. V gave up 4 bases and J gave up 8 bases; unmatched junction bases: 8. This CDR3 is built from 14 residues. CDR3 coding DNA: TGTGCCACCAGTGACTCCGGACAGGGCGGCGGCTACACCTTC. The encoded protein is CATSDSGQGGGYTF.

This clonotype was seen more than once but under ten times. This sequence joins TRBV6-2 or TRBV6-3 and TRBJ2-7, with D unresolved. Germline loops: CDR1 MNHEY, CDR2 SVGEGT. Between the trimmed V and J ends, which lost 6 bases and 8 bases, there was a span of 11 bases. The CDR3 runs to 11 residues. The CDR3 sequence: CASRDGYQQYF. CDR3 sequence (DNA): TGTGCCAGCAGGGACGGGTACCAGCAGTACTTC.

This clonotype was counted only a few times. The chain joins TRBV29-1 to TRBJ2-3; TRBD1 might be the D (5 bases). The CDR3 extends over 13 amino acids. Germline assignment: CDR1 SQVTM and CDR2 ANQGSEA. Trimming took off 8 bases at V and 1 base at J, with 13 bases between the two ends. The CDR3 region has the DNA TGCAGCTCCTATGCCAGGGGCACAGATACGCAGTATTTT. It specifies CSSYARGTDTQYF.

The CDR3: CASSLAGGLGTDTQYF. CDR3 coding DNA: TGCGCCAGCAGCTTGGCGGGGGGCCTCGGCACAGATACGCAGTATTTT. The chain joins TRBV5-1 to TRBJ2-3; maybe TRBD2 (7 bases). This CDR3 is 16 amino acids long. V dropped 0 bases and J dropped 1 base, with 12 bases sitting between them. The V gene's germline CDR1 is SGHRS and CDR2 YFSETQ.

The chain couples TRBV5-4 to TRBJ2-5; 7 bases agree with TRBD1. V lost 5 bases to trimming and J lost 3 bases; unmatched junction nucleotides: 7. This CDR3 contains 14 residues. Germline V lookup: CDR1 SGHNT, CDR2 YYREEE (reference sequence). CDR3 bases: TGTGCCAGCAGGGCTGACAGGGCAGAAGAGACCCAGTACTTC. Translating it yields CASRADRAEETQYF.

This clonotype was observed a handful of times. The CDR3 protein is CAISVFSQAETQETQYF. CDR3 coding DNA: TGTGCCATCAGTGTGTTCTCACAGGCAGAAACTCAAGAGACCCAGTACTTC. The chain uses TRBV10-3 and TRBJ2-5; D is possibly TRBD1 (5 bases). CDR3 length equals 17 residues. Trimming cost V 4 bases and J 2 bases, with 20 bases left between them. CDR1 ENHRY and CDR2 SYGVKD come from the germline V gene.

This clonotype was detected many times. This rearrangement joins TRBV7-7 to TRBJ2-7, with a tentative D call TRBD1 (6 bases). Germline CDR1 and CDR2: SSHAT and FNYEAQ (reference sequence). The CDR3 spans 14 residues. The germline V and J ends were trimmed by 5 bases and 2 bases, with 13 bases remaining between them. The CDR3 loop reads CASSVDSNTYEQYF. The CDR3 DNA is TGTGCCAGCAGCGTGGACAGCAATACCTACGAGCAGTACTTC. The variable domain in full, with the rest retrieved from reference TRBV7-7 and TRBJ2-7, is GAGVSQSPRYKVTKRGQDVTLRCDPISSHATLYWYQQALGQGPEFLTYFNYEAQPDKSGLPSDRFSAERPEGSISTLTIQRTEQRDSAMYRCASSVDSNTYEQYFGPGTRLTVT.

This chain joins TRBV28 and TRBJ2-5; D ambiguous. CDR3 length equals 14 residues. Per the germline V gene, CDR1 is MDHEN and CDR2 is SYDVKM. With 3 bases removed from V and 2 bases from J, the gap between germline ends came to 10 bases. The CDR3 DNA is TGTGCCAGCAGTTTCGAGTACAGACAAGAGACCCAGTACTTC. Translated, it gives CASSFEYRQETQYF.

This clonotype was picked up a small number of times. The chain links TRBV5-1 to TRBJ1-5, with 9 bases that match TRBD1. Germline-derived CDR1 and CDR2 are SGHRS and YFSETQ. J lost 3 bases, V lost 4 bases, and 5 bases had no gene match. This CDR3 has 15 residues. The CDR3 nucleotides read TGCGCCAGCAGCCGGGACAGGGCGGCCAATCAGCCCCAGCATTTT. Amino acids: CASSRDRAANQPQHF.

V gene TRBV6-1 combines with J gene TRBJ2-3, with TRBD1 as a possible D gene (5 bases). The CDR3 loop spans 15 amino acids. CDR1 is MNHNS, CDR2 SASEGT, per germline. The V end lost 5 bases, the J end lost 0 bases, and 12 bases lay between the germline ends. The CDR3 coding sequence is TGTGCCAGCAGTTTCCAGGGTGTTAGCACAGATACGCAGTATTTT. The encoded protein is CASSFQGVSTDTQYF.

This clonotype was detected ten times or more. V and J are TRBV12-3 or TRBV12-4 and TRBJ2-6; D remains unclear. The CDR3 consists of 15 residues. Trimming left V 6 bases short and J 0 bases short, with 9 bases between. CDR3 sequence reads: CASSFDTSGANVLTF. CDR3 DNA sequence: TGTGCCAGCAGCTTTGACACCTCTGGGGCCAACGTCCTGACTTTC.

This clonotype was detected ten times or more. This chain uses TRBV5-1 with TRBJ1-2; the D is unclear. The CDR3 extends over 15 amino acids. V lost 1 base to trimming and J lost 3 bases, with 13 bases between them. CDR1 SGHRS and CDR2 YFSETQ come from the germline V gene. This chain's CDR3 is CASSLSGEIYYGYTF. The CDR3 nucleotides are TGCGCCAGCAGCTTGAGTGGGGAGATCTACTATGGCTACACCTTC.

The sample holds many counts of this clonotype. J is TRBJ1-2 and V is TRBV5-1; D uncertain. V lost 4 bases to trimming and J lost 3 bases, with 13 bases between them. This CDR3 has 14 amino acids. The germline gives CDR1 SGHRS, CDR2 YFSETQ. DNA of the CDR3: TGCGCCAGCAGCCTACCGGGCCAGGACTATGGCTACACCTTC. Translating it yields CASSLPGQDYGYTF.

J is TRBJ2-1 and V is TRBV4-1, with D uncertain. Deletions cut 1 base from V and 9 bases from J, with 22 bases between. CDR1 is MGHRA and CDR2 is YSYEKL in the germline V gene. The CDR3 is 17 amino acids. The CDR3 region is CASSQGLGSPIRGEQFF. CDR3 nucleotides: TGCGCCAGCAGCCAAGGGCTTGGCAGCCCAATCCGTGGTGAGCAGTTCTTC.

This chain connects TRBV24-1 to TRBJ1-1, with TRBD1 matching 11 bases. CDR3 length: 18 residues. Trimming cost V 2 bases and J 5 bases; bases outside gene matches: 12. The germline CDR1 and CDR2 sequences are KGHDR and SFDVKD. DNA for the CDR3: TGTGCCACCAGTGATTCCCGGGACAGGGGGAGAAAGGGGACTGAAGCTTTCTTT. It is translated as CATSDSRDRGRKGTEAFF.

In its sample, this clonotype was seen a few times. The chain employs TRBV2 and TRBJ2-7; D unresolved. The CDR3 spans 12 residues. V was pared by 6 bases and J by 5 bases, with 11 bases between. CDR1 and CDR2 (germline): SNHLY, FYNNEI. CDR3 DNA sequence: TGTGCCAGCAGGGACGACCTGAACGAGCAGTACTTC. Its protein is CASRDDLNEQYF.

This chain uses TRBV5-1 with TRBJ1-1; D is possibly TRBD1 (6 bases). This CDR3 region has 15 residues. V was clipped by 4 bases and J by 3 bases, with 16 bases between them. Germline CDR1 reads SGHRS; CDR2 reads YFSETQ. The DNA of the CDR3 is TGCGCCAGCAGCCAAACAGGGTATGTTGACACTGAAGCTTTCTTT. The encoded protein is CASSQTGYVDTEAFF.

This clonotype was seen a handful of times. The chain combines TRBV4-1 with TRBJ1-2; 8 positions match TRBD1. With 4 bases clipped from V and 3 bases from J, the junction kept 7 bases outside the gene matches. This CDR3 is 15 amino acids long. The germline V gene has CDR1 MGHRA and CDR2 YSYEKL. The CDR3 nucleotides are TGCGCCAGCAGCCTTCAGGGGGCGGGAGACTATGGCTACACCTTC. Translating gives CASSLQGAGDYGYTF.

The chain has TRBV7-2 and TRBJ2-3; TRBD2 matches at 8 bases. Germline V CDR1 and CDR2: SGHTA, FQGNSA. The CDR3 is 21 amino acids. Unmatched junction bases numbered 24, after V lost 5 bases and J lost 2 bases. CDR3 in amino acids: CASSHPRRGADHRINTDTQYF. CDR3 bases: TGTGCCAGCAGCCATCCCCGGCGGGGGGCCGACCATCGAATAAACACAGATACGCAGTATTTT.

This clonotype was recorded a few times. The V call is TRBV20-1, the J call TRBJ2-7, with D tentatively TRBD1 (6 bases). Looked up from germline, CDR1 is DFQATT and CDR2 is SNEGSKA (reference sequence). V shed 0 bases and J shed 3 bases, with 15 bases lying between them. The CDR3 runs 15 residues. As DNA, the CDR3 is TGCAGTGCTAGAGATGTACAGGGTGGGAACTACGAGCAGTACTTC. It translates to CSARDVQGGNYEQYF.

This clonotype was counted only a few times. As DNA, the CDR3 is TGTGCCAGCAGCGTAATTGGCAGGGTGTCGGTGCGGGGACGTGGCTACACCTTC. Amino acid sequence: CASSVIGRVSVRGRGYTF. The chain is built from TRBV9 and TRBJ1-2, with a possible D match to TRBD1 (5 bases). V was pared by 1 base and J by 7 bases, with 26 bases between. The CDR3 contains 18 residues. CDR1 is SGDLS and CDR2 is YYNGEE in the germline V gene.

The genes are TRBV7-2 and TRBJ1-3; D ambiguous. V shed 3 bases and J shed 4 bases, with 10 bases lying between them. The CDR3 extends over 14 amino acids. Germline V gene sequence: CDR1 SGHTA, CDR2 FQGNSA. As DNA, the CDR3 is TGTGCCAGCAGCTTTCCGGTGATAGGAAACACCATATATTTT. Translated: CASSFPVIGNTIYF.

The rearrangement links TRBV15 to TRBJ1-2, with unresolved D. The V gene's germline CDR1 is LNHNV and CDR2 YYDKDF (reference sequence). CDR3 length equals 14 residues. The ends were cut back, 0 bases at V and 2 bases at J, with 7 bases in the middle. For the CDR3, the DNA is TGTGCCACCAGCAGAGATACCACCAACTATGGCTACACCTTC. Its protein is CATSRDTTNYGYTF.

This clonotype was picked up a small number of times. The chain carries TRBV4-1 and TRBJ2-5; either TRBD1 or TRBD2 may fit D (5 bases each). CDR3 length: 13 amino acids. The V and J ends lost 4 bases and 5 bases respectively, with 11 bases between them. The germline V gene encodes CDR1 MGHRA and CDR2 YSYEKL. The chain's CDR3 is CASSRGIPETQYF. CDR3 DNA sequence: TGCGCCAGCAGCCGGGGGATCCCGGAGACCCAGTACTTC.

This clonotype was seen a few times. This rearrangement joins TRBV24-1 to TRBJ2-3; D gene uncertain. V gave up 4 bases and J gave up 3 bases, with 10 bases separating them. The CDR3 consists of 14 residues. Per the germline V gene, CDR1 is KGHDR and CDR2 is SFDVKD. CDR3 nucleotide sequence: TGTGCCACCAGTGAGCCGGCGCGGACAGATACGCAGTATTTT. Translating it yields CATSEPARTDTQYF.